The next 20 T cell receptor beta chains were all read from a single sample in a study of blood T cell repertoires in COVID-19 (TCRdb year 2020). Libraries were prepared through the immunoSEQ multiplex PCR assay. TCRdb took over this immuneACCESS table, retaining in-frame rearrangements with V and J assigned. Such tables are incomplete; in checked studies, under half of the missing clones stem from an unresolved V gene, and the remainder is unexplained. The sample data list 130,000 to 150,000 clones, and roughly 89% of these were observed just once. The top ten clones comprise about 1.5% of the sample. The sequencing sample was made of peripheral blood. These receptors all come from a human donor in a cohort sampled during active COVID-19.

This clone has just a few counts. The chain is built from TRBV13 and TRBJ2-1; D perhaps matches TRBD1 (6 bases). The CDR3 has 12 amino acids. Trimming stripped 3 bases from V and 11 bases from J, with 11 bases between. Germline assignment: CDR1 PRHDT and CDR2 FYEKMQ (reference sequence). CDR3 loop: CASSLDRRKQFF. CDR3 coding DNA: TGTGCCAGCAGCTTGGACAGAAGGAAGCAGTTCTTC.

V gene TRBV5-4 combines with J gene TRBJ2-1; 9 nucleotides align to TRBD1. Germline values: CDR1 SGHNT, CDR2 YYREEE (reference sequence). The CDR3 runs 15 residues. With V trimmed by 4 bases and J by 4 bases, 6 bases remained unmatched. CDR3 bases: TGTGCCAGCAGCGTCCGGGACAGGGCGTACAATGAGCAGTTCTTC. As protein: CASSVRDRAYNEQFF.

The V and J genes are TRBV5-4 and TRBJ2-1, with a tentative D call TRBD2 (6 bases). V lost 2 bases and J 0 bases, leaving 12 bases between the germline ends. The CDR3 consists of 16 residues. In germline, CDR1 is SGHNT, CDR2 YYREEE (reference sequence). Here the CDR3 reads CASSFRDLPSYNEQFF. The CDR3 region has the DNA TGTGCCAGCAGCTTCCGGGACTTACCCTCCTACAATGAGCAGTTCTTC.

The genes are TRBV6-1 and TRBJ2-3; D gene ambiguous. The germline V and J ends were trimmed by 2 bases and 6 bases, with 9 bases remaining between them. CDR3 size: 13 residues. Germline CDR1 reads MNHNS; CDR2 reads SASEGT. CDR3 nucleotides: TGTGCCAGCAGTGAAACCCGGCGGGATACGCAGTATTTT. It translates to CASSETRRDTQYF.

J is TRBJ2-1 and V is TRBV9, with 10 bases that match TRBD1. Losses at the gene ends were 4 bases for V and 10 bases for J; bases not matched to a gene: 8. CDR1 and CDR2 from the germline V gene are SGDLS and YYNGEE. The CDR3 has 14 amino acids. The CDR3 is CASSPRTGGGEQFF. The CDR3 DNA sequence: TGTGCCAGCAGCCCCCGGACAGGGGGAGGCGAGCAGTTCTTC.

The chain uses TRBV7-9 and TRBJ1-2; possible D gene TRBD1, 5 bases. The CDR3 covers 15 residues. Trimming took 2 bases from V and 4 from J, leaving 14 bases between them. CDR1 and CDR2 from the germline V gene are SEHNR and FQNEAQ (reference sequence). The CDR3 coding sequence is TGTGCCAGCAGCTTATCGGCAGGGTCGCCCTATGGCTACACCTTC. This translates into CASSLSAGSPYGYTF.

The genes are TRBV7-2 and TRBJ1-2, with D tentatively TRBD1 (5 bases). With 5 bases removed from V and 2 bases from J, the gap between germline ends came to 15 bases. Per germline, CDR1 SGHTA and CDR2 FQGNSA. The CDR3 is made up of 15 amino acids. CDR3 amino acids: CASSVQGGNNYGYTF. The CDR3 DNA is TGTGCCAGCAGCGTCCAGGGAGGTAACAACTATGGCTACACCTTC.

The rearrangement joins TRBV19 to TRBJ1-2, with D maybe TRBD1 (6 bases). The CDR3 sequence is 16 residues long. The V gene lost 5 bases and the J gene lost 4 bases, with 20 bases spanning the gap. The germline gives CDR1 LNHDA, CDR2 SQIVND (reference sequence). CDR3 protein: CASSPSGGARRYGYTF. The CDR3, as DNA: TGTGCCAGTAGTCCCAGCGGGGGGGCGCGGCGCTATGGCTACACCTTC.

The CDR3 sequence is CASSERSHEQFF. CDR3 DNA: TGTGCCAGCAGCGAACGGAGTCATGAGCAGTTCTTC. The chain links TRBV12-3 or TRBV12-4 to TRBJ2-1; D is unclear. This CDR3 spans 12 amino acids. The ends were cut back, 6 bases at V and 8 bases at J, with 11 bases in the middle.

This rearrangement joins TRBV30 to TRBJ1-5, with TRBD1 matching over 7 bases. The CDR3 consists of 14 residues. Germline-derived CDR1 and CDR2 are GTSNPN and SVGIG (reference sequence). V trimming: 0 bases; J trimming: 4 bases; junction bases outside the gene matches: 3. CDR3 in amino acids: CAWSVLQGNQPQHF. The CDR3 bases are TGTGCCTGGAGTGTACTACAGGGGAATCAGCCCCAGCATTTT. Using reference TRBV30 and TRBJ1-5 for the parts outside the CDR3, the full variable domain is SQTIHQWPATLVQPVGSPLSLECTVEGTSNPNLYWYRQAAGRGLQLLFYSVGIGQISSEVPQNLSASRPQDRQFILSSKKLLLSDSGFYLCAWSVLQGNQPQHFGDGTRLSIL.

The J gene is TRBJ1-2, the V gene TRBV3-1 (or the pseudogene TRBV3-2); D possibly corresponds to TRBD1 (6 bases). V lost 1 base and J 2 bases, leaving 14 bases between the germline ends. The CDR3 consists of 16 residues. Looked up from germline, CDR1 is LGHDT and CDR2 is YNNKEL (reference sequence). The CDR3 is CASSQVGQGLNYGYTF. CDR3 bases: TGTGCCAGCAGCCAAGTGGGCCAGGGGCTAAACTATGGCTACACCTTC.

The genes are TRBV7-8 and TRBJ2-5; 11 positions match TRBD1. V trimming: 2 bases; J trimming: 5 bases; junction bases outside the gene matches: 7. The CDR3 totals 16 residues. In germline, CDR1 is SGHVS, CDR2 FQNEAQ. Here the CDR3 reads CASSLNPGQGGETQYF. DNA for the CDR3: TGTGCCAGCAGCTTAAACCCGGGACAGGGGGGCGAGACCCAGTACTTC.

This clone showed up just once. The chain employs TRBV7-9 and TRBJ1-4, with 10 bases lining up with TRBD1. The CDR3 consists of 15 residues. V lost 0 bases, J lost 7 bases, and 2 bases stayed unmatched. Germline-derived CDR1 and CDR2 are SEHNR and FQNEAQ (reference sequence). CDR3 amino acids: CASSLARTGGEKLFF. CDR3 sequence (DNA): TGTGCCAGCAGCTTAGCCCGGACAGGGGGTGAAAAACTGTTTTTT. Combining the CDR3 with reference TRBV7-9 and TRBJ1-4 gives the whole variable domain DTGVSQNPRHKITKRGQNVTFRCDPISEHNRLYWYRQTLGQGPEFLTYFQNEAQLEKSRLLSDRFSAERPKGSFSTLEIQRTEQGDSAMYLCASSLARTGGEKLFFGSGTQLSVL.

This rearrangement joins TRBV29-1 to TRBJ2-7; 7 bases are shared with TRBD1. CDR3 length: 12 residues. Germline CDR1 and CDR2: SQVTM and ANQGSEA. V lost 6 bases to trimming and J lost 4 bases; unmatched junction nucleotides: 6. This chain's CDR3 is CSVRDSLYEQYF. The CDR3 DNA reads TGCAGCGTCCGGGACAGCCTTTACGAGCAGTACTTC.

The rearrangement links TRBV19 to TRBJ1-2; 8 nucleotides line up with TRBD1. The CDR3 has 14 residues. The V and J ends lost 4 bases and 6 bases, in that order; junction bases with no gene match: 7. CDR1 and CDR2 (germline): LNHDA, SQIVND (reference sequence). CDR3 sequence reads: CASSTRTGPDGYTF. In nucleotides, the CDR3 is TGTGCCAGTAGTACCCGGACAGGGCCGGATGGCTACACCTTC.

The CDR3, as DNA: TGTGCCAGCAGCTTAGGGGGCGGTTCACCCCTCCACTTT. Translating gives CASSLGGGSPLHF. The chain recombines TRBV7-2 with TRBJ1-6, with TRBD1 as a possible D gene (5 bases). Trimming left V 1 base short and J 9 bases short, with 7 bases between. Germline V gene sequence: CDR1 SGHTA, CDR2 FQGNSA. CDR3 size: 13 residues. Together with reference TRBV7-2 and TRBJ1-6, the CDR3 gives the full variable domain: GAGVSQSPSNKVTEKGKDVELRCDPISGHTALYWYRQSLGQGLEFLIYFQGNSAPDKSGLPSDRFSAERTGGSVSTLTIQRTQQEDSAVYLCASSLGGGSPLHFGNGTRLTVT.

The chain employs TRBV2 and TRBJ1-1; a possible D gene is TRBD1 (6 bases). The germline gives CDR1 SNHLY, CDR2 FYNNEI. With 6 bases removed from V and 1 base from J, the gap between germline ends came to 12 bases. The length of the CDR3 is 14 residues. The CDR3 region has the DNA TGTGCCAGCAGACCGCGGACAGCGAACACTGAAGCTTTCTTT. This sequence encodes CASRPRTANTEAFF.

The chain couples TRBV11-2 to TRBJ2-3, with 10 positions matching TRBD2. Germline values: CDR1 SGHAT, CDR2 FQNNGV. The CDR3 contains 15 residues. J lost 7 bases, V lost 6 bases, and 10 bases had no gene match. CDR3 sequence: CASRSSGGPKNTQYF. Here the CDR3 DNA reads TGTGCCAGCAGATCTAGCGGGGGCCCCAAAAATACGCAGTATTTT. Looking up the rest from reference TRBV11-2 and TRBJ2-3 gives the full variable domain: EAGVAQSPRYKIIEKRQSVAFWCNPISGHATLYWYQQILGQGPKLLIQFQNNGVVDDSQLPKDRFSAERLKGVDSTLKIQPAKLEDSAVYLCASRSSGGPKNTQYFGPGTRLTVL.

This clone occurred once. The rearrangement links TRBV11-3 to TRBJ2-3, with 9 bases aligning to TRBD2. Germline V gene lookup returns CDR1 SGHNT and CDR2 YENEEA. The V segment lost 5 bases and the J segment 4 bases; nucleotides outside the gene matches: 10. The CDR3 is made up of 16 amino acids. CDR3 DNA: TGTGCCAGCAGCCGGGATGGGGTAGCGGGAGCAGATACGCAGTATTTT. Protein sequence: CASSRDGVAGADTQYF.

The chain joins TRBV19 to TRBJ2-5; 11 bases are a match to TRBD1. Germline lookup yields CDR1 LNHDA and CDR2 SQIVND (reference sequence). The trim removed 5 bases at V and 5 bases at J, leaving 7 bases unmatched. This CDR3 region has 15 residues. Written as DNA, the CDR3 is TGTGCCAGTAGTCCCGGACAGGGGGCTGGGGAGACCCAGTACTTC. Translation gives CASSPGQGAGETQYF.